The present T cell receptor beta chain was sequenced within a study of blood T cell repertoires in COVID-19. On the study more broadly: From the United States, Italy and Spain came samples of acute and convalescent COVID-19.

The CDR3 runs 13 residues. The V end was cut by 3 bases, the J end by 7 bases, with 10 bases between. This clone was detected only a few times. Clones were sequenced by immunoSEQ multiplex PCR, and TCRdb holds only the in-frame ones, with some missing. This repertoire shows tens of thousands of clones, approximately 86% found once; its top ten account for about 4.1%. This receptor was taken from an elderly man with active COVID-19. Input material: peripheral blood. This sequence joins TRBV12-3 or TRBV12-4 and TRBJ1-5; weak D call: TRBD1 (5 bases). CDR3 loop: CASSFGGKQPQHF. The CDR3 region has the DNA TGTGCCAGCAGTTTCGGGGGGAAACAGCCCCAGCATTTT.